This T cell receptor beta chain stems from a study of blood T cell repertoires in COVID-19. The overall study: Both acute and convalescent COVID-19 samples were obtained from the United States, Italy and Spain.

Data came from immunoSEQ multiplex PCR; TCRdb stores just in-frame clones and leaves some out. The table records roughly 310,000 clones, roughly 90% of them present only once. Cohort 3 recovery required two negative PCRs, clearance, or symptom resolution. Germline-derived CDR1 and CDR2 are LGHDT and YNNKEL (reference sequence). This CDR3 comprises 15 residues. The J segment lost 8 bases and the V segment lost 1 base, leaving 10 bases of the junction unmatched. V usage is TRBV3-1 (or the pseudogene TRBV3-2) and J usage is TRBJ1-1; TRBD1 agrees at 7 bases. This TCR was sampled from a man aged 55 to 70 who had recovered from COVID-19. The specimen was PBMCs or T cells enriched from blood (not recorded which). CDR3 region: CASSQAVLGTEEAFF. CDR3 DNA sequence: TGTGCCAGCAGCCAAGCTGTCCTCGGGACAGAGGAAGCTTTCTTT.